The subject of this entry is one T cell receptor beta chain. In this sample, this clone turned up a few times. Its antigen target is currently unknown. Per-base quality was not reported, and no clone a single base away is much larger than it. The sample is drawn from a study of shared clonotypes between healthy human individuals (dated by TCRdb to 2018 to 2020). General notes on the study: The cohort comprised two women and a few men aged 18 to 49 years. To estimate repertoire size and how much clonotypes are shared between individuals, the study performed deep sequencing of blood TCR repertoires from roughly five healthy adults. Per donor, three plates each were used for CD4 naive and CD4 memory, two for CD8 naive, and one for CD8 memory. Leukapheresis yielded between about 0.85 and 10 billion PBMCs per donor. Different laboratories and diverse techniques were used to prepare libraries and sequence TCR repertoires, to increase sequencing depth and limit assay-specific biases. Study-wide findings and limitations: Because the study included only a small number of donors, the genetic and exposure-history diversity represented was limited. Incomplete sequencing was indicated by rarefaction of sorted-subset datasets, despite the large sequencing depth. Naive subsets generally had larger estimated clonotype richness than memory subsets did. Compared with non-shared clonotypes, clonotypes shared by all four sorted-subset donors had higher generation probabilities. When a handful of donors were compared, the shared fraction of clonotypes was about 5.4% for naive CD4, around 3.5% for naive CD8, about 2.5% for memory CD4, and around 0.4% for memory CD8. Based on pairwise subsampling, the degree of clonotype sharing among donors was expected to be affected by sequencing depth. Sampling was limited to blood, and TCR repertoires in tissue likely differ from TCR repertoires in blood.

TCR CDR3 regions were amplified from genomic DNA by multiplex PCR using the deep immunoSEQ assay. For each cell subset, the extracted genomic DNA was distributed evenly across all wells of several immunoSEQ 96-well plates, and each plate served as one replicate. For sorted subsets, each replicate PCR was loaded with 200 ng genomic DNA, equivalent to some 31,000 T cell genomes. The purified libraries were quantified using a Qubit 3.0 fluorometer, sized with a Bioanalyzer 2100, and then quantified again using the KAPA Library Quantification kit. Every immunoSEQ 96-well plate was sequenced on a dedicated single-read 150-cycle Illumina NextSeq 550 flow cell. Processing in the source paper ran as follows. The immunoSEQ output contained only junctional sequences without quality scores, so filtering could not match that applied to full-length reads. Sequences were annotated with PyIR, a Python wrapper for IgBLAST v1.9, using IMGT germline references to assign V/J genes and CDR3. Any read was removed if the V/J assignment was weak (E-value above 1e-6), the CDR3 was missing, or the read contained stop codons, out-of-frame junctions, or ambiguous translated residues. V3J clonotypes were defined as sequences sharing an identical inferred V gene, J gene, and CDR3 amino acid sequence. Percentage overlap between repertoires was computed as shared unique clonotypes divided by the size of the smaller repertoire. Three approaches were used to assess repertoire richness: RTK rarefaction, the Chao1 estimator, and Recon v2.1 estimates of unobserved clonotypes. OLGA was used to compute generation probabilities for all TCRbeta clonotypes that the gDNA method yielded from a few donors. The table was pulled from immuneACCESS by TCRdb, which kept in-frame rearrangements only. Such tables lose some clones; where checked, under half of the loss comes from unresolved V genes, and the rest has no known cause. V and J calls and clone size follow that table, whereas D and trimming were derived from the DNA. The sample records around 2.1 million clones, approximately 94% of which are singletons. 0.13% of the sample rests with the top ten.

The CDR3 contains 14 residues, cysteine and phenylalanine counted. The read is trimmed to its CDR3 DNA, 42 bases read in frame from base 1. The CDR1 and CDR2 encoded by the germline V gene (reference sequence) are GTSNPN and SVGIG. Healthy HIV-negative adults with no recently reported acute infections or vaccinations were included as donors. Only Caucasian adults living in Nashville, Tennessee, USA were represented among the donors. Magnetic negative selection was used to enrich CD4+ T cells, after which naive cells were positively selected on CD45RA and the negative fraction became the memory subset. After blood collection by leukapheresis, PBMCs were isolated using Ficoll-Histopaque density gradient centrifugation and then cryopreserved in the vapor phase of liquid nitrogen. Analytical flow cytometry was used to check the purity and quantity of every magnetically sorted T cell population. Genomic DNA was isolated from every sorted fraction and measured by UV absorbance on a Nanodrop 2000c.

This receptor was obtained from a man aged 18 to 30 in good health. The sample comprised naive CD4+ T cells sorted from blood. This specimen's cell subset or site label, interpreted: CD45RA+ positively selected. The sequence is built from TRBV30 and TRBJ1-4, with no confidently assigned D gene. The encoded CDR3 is CALDPGKMNEKLFF. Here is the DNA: TGTGCATTGGATCCGGGGAAAATGAATGAAAAACTGTTTTTT.